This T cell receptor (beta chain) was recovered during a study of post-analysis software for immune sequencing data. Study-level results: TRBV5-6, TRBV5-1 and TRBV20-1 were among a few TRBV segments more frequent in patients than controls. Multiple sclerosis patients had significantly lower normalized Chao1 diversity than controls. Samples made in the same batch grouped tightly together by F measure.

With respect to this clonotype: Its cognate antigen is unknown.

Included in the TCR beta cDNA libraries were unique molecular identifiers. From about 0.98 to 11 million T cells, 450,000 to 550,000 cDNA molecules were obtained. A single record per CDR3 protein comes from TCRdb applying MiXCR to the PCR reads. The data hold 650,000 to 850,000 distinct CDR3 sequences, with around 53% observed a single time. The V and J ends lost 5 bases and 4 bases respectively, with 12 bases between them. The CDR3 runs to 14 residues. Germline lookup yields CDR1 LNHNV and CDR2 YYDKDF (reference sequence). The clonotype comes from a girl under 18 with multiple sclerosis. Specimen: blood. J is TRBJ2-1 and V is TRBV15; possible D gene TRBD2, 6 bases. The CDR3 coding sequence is TGTGCCACCAGCCGGGACTTCTCATACAATGAGCAGTTCTTC. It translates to CATSRDFSYNEQFF. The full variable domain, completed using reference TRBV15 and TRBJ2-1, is DAMVIQNPRYQVTQFGKPVTLSCSQTLNHNVMYWYQQKSSQAPKLLFHYYDKDFNNEADTPDNFQSRRPNTSFCFLDIRSPGLGDTAMYLCATSRDFSYNEQFFGPGTRLTVL.